These 20 T cell receptor beta chains share one sample of origin, sequenced in a study of T cells after somatic rescue of genetic block. The data were produced by immunoSEQ multiplex PCR, yet TCRdb's version contains in-frame clones alone and is incomplete. The profile covers over 14,000 clones, with 70% to 80% appearing a single time and 14% taken by the ten largest. The sequenced material came from peripheral blood mononuclear cells (PBMCs). These receptors came from a boy between 10 and 17 years old.

This chain connects TRBV5-1 to TRBJ2-7, with D maybe TRBD1 (7 bases). CDR1 SGHRS and CDR2 YFSETQ come from the germline V gene. This CDR3 is built from 14 residues. V lost 0 bases, J lost 3 bases, and 10 bases lay in between. CDR3 nucleotide sequence: TGCGCCAGCAGCTTGGGGCAGGGGGGCTACGAGCAGTACTTC. Translated, it gives CASSLGQGGYEQYF.

By share of the sample, this clone is medium-sized. The chain uses TRBV10-3 and TRBJ2-7, with D perhaps matching TRBD1 (5 bases). V shed 3 bases and J shed 7 bases, with 13 bases lying between them. Germline assignment: CDR1 ENHRY and CDR2 SYGVKD. The CDR3 covers 13 residues. CDR3 in amino acids: CAISDHQGGEQYF. The CDR3 DNA sequence: TGTGCCATCAGTGACCACCAGGGTGGGGAGCAGTACTTC.

This chain connects TRBV30 to TRBJ1-5; D is uncertain. The CDR3 consists of 13 residues. Between the trimmed V and J ends, which lost 2 bases and 5 bases, there was a span of 10 bases. CDR1 and CDR2 from the germline V gene are GTSNPN and SVGIG (reference sequence). The CDR3 here is CAWSPEGYQPQHF. The CDR3 coding sequence is TGTGCCTGGAGTCCCGAGGGATATCAGCCCCAGCATTTT.

This clone is medium-sized in the sample. The chain recombines TRBV7-6 with TRBJ2-7; D is unclear. The CDR3 contains 15 residues. The germline V and J ends were trimmed by 1 base and 4 bases, with 14 bases remaining between them. Looked up from germline, CDR1 is SGHVS and CDR2 is FNYEAQ. The chain's CDR3 is CASSLGNLGWYEQYF. The CDR3 DNA follows: TGTGCCAGCAGCTTAGGGAACCTGGGCTGGTACGAGCAGTACTTC.

This rearrangement joins TRBV19 to TRBJ2-3, with 12 bases matching TRBD1. The V gene's germline CDR1 is LNHDA and CDR2 SQIVND (reference sequence). Germline trimming cut 3 bases from V and 5 bases from J; bases unmatched to any gene: 12. The CDR3 extends over 18 amino acids. In DNA, the CDR3 is TGTGCCAGTAGTATCAAGGGGACAGGGGGCGCGAGGGGAGATACGCAGTATTTT. Its translation: CASSIKGTGGARGDTQYF.

This clone was seen more than once but under ten times. The chain is built from TRBV6-5 and TRBJ1-2; 7 bases line up with TRBD1. Germline CDR1 is MNHEY and CDR2 is SVGAGI. The CDR3 loop spans 12 amino acids. V dropped 6 bases and J dropped 7; count of bases not matched to a gene: 5. The CDR3 loop reads CASSSTGAGYTF. The CDR3 DNA follows: TGTGCCAGCAGCTCTACAGGGGCTGGCTACACCTTC.

This clone was detected a few times. The chain is built from TRBV7-6 and TRBJ1-5; 12 bases match TRBD1. The CDR3 loop spans 15 amino acids. J lost 7 bases, V lost 4 bases, and 5 bases had no gene match. The germline V gene encodes CDR1 SGHVS and CDR2 FNYEAQ. Here the CDR3 DNA reads TGTGCCAGCAGCTCCGGGACAGGGGGCGCCCAGCCCCAGCATTTT. Encoded protein: CASSSGTGGAQPQHF.

This chain uses TRBV2 with TRBJ1-6; 8 nucleotides match TRBD1. Germline V gene data show CDR1 as SNHLY and CDR2 as FYNNEI. J lost 6 bases, V lost 4 bases, and 5 bases had no gene match. CDR3 length: 15 residues. For the CDR3, the DNA is TGTGCCAGCAGTGGCCCCAGGGGGCTTAATTCACCCCTCCACTTT. Its protein is CASSGPRGLNSPLHF.

The V and J genes are TRBV18 and TRBJ2-2; D gene unclear. There are 17 residues in the CDR3. Looked up from germline, CDR1 is KGHSH and CDR2 is LQKENI. Trimming removed 5 bases from V and 1 base from J, with 17 bases in between. The CDR3 region is CASSALSLRGNTGELFF. CDR3 in DNA: TGTGCCAGCTCAGCTCTTTCTCTGCGCGGGAACACCGGGGAGCTGTTTTTT.

This clone was counted only a few times. This chain links TRBV27 with TRBJ2-7, with a tentative D call TRBD1 (5 bases). From germline, CDR1 is MNHEY and CDR2 SMNVEV (reference sequence). Deletions cut 3 bases from V and 1 base from J, with 13 bases between. The CDR3 totals 15 residues. CDR3 sequence (DNA): TGTGCCAGCAGTTTCCTACAGGTCCCATCCTACGAGCAGTACTTC. Its protein product is CASSFLQVPSYEQYF.

V gene TRBV6-5 combines with J gene TRBJ2-7, with 12 nucleotides matching TRBD2. Germline V gene lookup returns CDR1 MNHEY and CDR2 SVGAGI. With 6 bases clipped from V and 1 base from J, the junction kept 4 bases outside the gene matches. The CDR3 runs 15 residues. The CDR3 DNA sequence: TGTGCCAGCAGATTGACTAGCGGGAGTTCCTACGAGCAGTACTTC. Protein: CASRLTSGSSYEQYF.

The chain couples TRBV29-1 to TRBJ1-1; 7 positions match TRBD1. The CDR3 spans 14 residues. Germline CDR1 is SQVTM and CDR2 is ANQGSEA. Trimming took 5 bases from V and 8 from J; bases not matched to a gene: 14. The CDR3 region is CSVPLGGVGTEAFF. The CDR3 region has the DNA TGCAGCGTTCCCCTAGGGGGCGTCGGGACGGAAGCTTTCTTT.

The chain is built from TRBV18 and TRBJ2-2; TRBD1 agrees at 9 bases. The V and J ends lost 4 bases and 6 bases, in that order; junction bases with no gene match: 15. Looked up from germline, CDR1 is KGHSH and CDR2 is LQKENI. The CDR3 runs 18 residues. The CDR3 spells CASSHFIPQGAQAGELFF. The CDR3, as DNA: TGTGCCAGCTCACATTTCATCCCACAGGGGGCGCAGGCCGGGGAGCTGTTTTTT.

V and J are TRBV6-7 and TRBJ2-1, with 7 bases aligning to TRBD2. TRBV6-7 has ORF status, its function being uncertain. The V segment lost 6 bases and the J segment 4 bases; nucleotides outside the gene matches: 9. This CDR3 region has 15 residues. For the CDR3, the DNA is TGTGCCAGCAGGGGGCGGGAGATAGCTTACAATGAGCAGTTCTTC. This gives the protein CASRGREIAYNEQFF.

This clone was seen just once. V is TRBV18 and J is TRBJ2-7; D remains unclear. This CDR3 is 13 amino acids long. Trimming removed 3 bases from V and 2 bases from J, with 8 bases in between. Germline V gives CDR1 KGHSH, CDR2 LQKENI. CDR3 sequence reads: CASSPYRTYEQYF. For the CDR3, the DNA is TGTGCCAGCTCACCGTACAGAACCTACGAGCAGTACTTC.

Judged by abundance, this clone is medium-sized (0.01 to 0.1%). Other DNA sequences in this specimen translate into the identical CDR3. This rearrangement joins TRBV7-8 to TRBJ2-2; D is ambiguous. The V end was cut by 4 bases, the J end by 2 bases, with 8 bases between. Germline V gives CDR1 SGHVS, CDR2 FQNEAQ. This CDR3 spans 14 amino acids. CDR3 sequence reads: CASSSLLNTGELFF. The CDR3 bases are TGTGCCAGCAGCTCATTACTCAACACCGGGGAGCTGTTTTTT. Combining the CDR3 with reference TRBV7-8 and TRBJ2-2 gives the whole variable domain GAGVSQSPRYKVAKRGQDVALRCDPISGHVSLFWYQQALGQGPEFLTYFQNEAQLDKSGLPSDRFFAERPEGSVSTLKIQRTQQEDSAVYLCASSSLLNTGELFFGEGSRLTVL.

The chain links TRBV18 to TRBJ1-4, with D hard to call. The CDR3 covers 14 residues. The germline V gene has CDR1 KGHSH and CDR2 LQKENI. Trimming stripped 5 bases from V and 5 bases from J, with 12 bases between. The CDR3 DNA follows: TGTGCCAGCTCAAGATATGGGCAGAATGAAAAACTGTTTTTT. Translated: CASSRYGQNEKLFF.

The V call is TRBV7-9, the J call TRBJ1-3; 8 bases align to TRBD1. Germline CDR1 is SEHNR and CDR2 is FQNEAQ (reference sequence). The ends lost 2 bases at V and 4 bases at J; junction bases unmatched: 7. The CDR3 totals 16 residues. As DNA, the CDR3 is TGTGCCAGCAGCTTAACTCAGACAGGGGAGGGAAACACCATATATTTT. Amino acid sequence: CASSLTQTGEGNTIYF.

This chain joins TRBV30 and TRBJ2-1; 14 bases are a match to TRBD2. Per germline, CDR1 GTSNPN and CDR2 SVGIG (reference sequence). V lost 4 bases and J lost 9; bases outside the gene matches: 8. CDR3 length equals 15 residues. The CDR3 DNA is TGTGCCTGGACCATGACTAGCGGGAGGGTAGCTGAGCAGTTCTTC. Translating it yields CAWTMTSGRVAEQFF. Full variable domain (missing parts from reference TRBV30 and TRBJ2-1): SQTIHQWPATLVQPVGSPLSLECTVEGTSNPNLYWYRQAAGRGLQLLFYSVGIGQISSEVPQNLSASRPQDRQFILSSKKLLLSDSGFYLCAWTMTSGRVAEQFFGPGTRLTVL.

The rearrangement links TRBV5-1 to TRBJ2-5; weak D call: TRBD1 (6 bases). V was clipped by 1 base and J by 3 bases, with 10 bases between them. The V gene's germline CDR1 is SGHRS and CDR2 YFSETQ. This CDR3 spans 14 amino acids. The CDR3 DNA sequence: TGCGCCAGCAGCTTGATGGACAGCGAAGAGACCCAGTACTTC. Translated: CASSLMDSEETQYF.